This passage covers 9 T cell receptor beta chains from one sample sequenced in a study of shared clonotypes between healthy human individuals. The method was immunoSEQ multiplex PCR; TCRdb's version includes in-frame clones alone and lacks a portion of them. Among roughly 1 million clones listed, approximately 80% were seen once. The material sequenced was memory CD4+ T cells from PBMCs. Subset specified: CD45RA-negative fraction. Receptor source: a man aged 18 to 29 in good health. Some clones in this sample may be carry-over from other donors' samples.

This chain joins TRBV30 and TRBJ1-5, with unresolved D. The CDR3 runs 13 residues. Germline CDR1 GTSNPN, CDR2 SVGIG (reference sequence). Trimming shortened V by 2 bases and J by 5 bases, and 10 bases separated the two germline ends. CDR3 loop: CAWSLDGDQPQHF. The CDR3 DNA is TGTGCCTGGAGTCTAGACGGGGATCAGCCCCAGCATTTT.

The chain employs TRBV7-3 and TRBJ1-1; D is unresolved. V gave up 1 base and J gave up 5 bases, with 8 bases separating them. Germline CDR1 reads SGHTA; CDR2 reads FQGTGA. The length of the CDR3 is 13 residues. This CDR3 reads CASSLISQTEAFF. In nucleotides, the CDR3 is TGTGCCAGCAGCTTAATTTCGCAAACTGAAGCTTTCTTT.

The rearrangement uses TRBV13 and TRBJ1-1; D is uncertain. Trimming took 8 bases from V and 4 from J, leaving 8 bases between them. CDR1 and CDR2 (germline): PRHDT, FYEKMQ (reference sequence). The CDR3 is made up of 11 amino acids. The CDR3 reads CASRKGTEAFF. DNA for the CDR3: TGTGCCAGCCGTAAGGGCACTGAAGCTTTCTTT. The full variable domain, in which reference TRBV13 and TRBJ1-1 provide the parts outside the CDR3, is AAGVIQSPRHLIKEKRETATLKCYPIPRHDTVYWYQQGPGQDPQFLISFYEKMQSDKGSIPDRFSAQQFSDYHSELNMSSLELGDSALYFCASRKGTEAFFGQGTRLTVV.

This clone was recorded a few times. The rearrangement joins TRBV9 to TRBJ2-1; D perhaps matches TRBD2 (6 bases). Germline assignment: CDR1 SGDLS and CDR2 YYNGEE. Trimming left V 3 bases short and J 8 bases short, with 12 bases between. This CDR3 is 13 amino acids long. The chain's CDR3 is CASSAPGSDEQFF. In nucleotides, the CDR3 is TGTGCCAGCAGCGCCCCCGGGAGTGATGAGCAGTTCTTC.

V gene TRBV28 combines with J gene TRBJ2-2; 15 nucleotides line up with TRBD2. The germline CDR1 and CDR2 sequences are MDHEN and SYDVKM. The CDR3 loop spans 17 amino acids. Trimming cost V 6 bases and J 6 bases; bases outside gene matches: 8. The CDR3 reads CASRRTSGRALPGELFF. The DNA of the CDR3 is TGTGCCAGCAGGCGGACTAGCGGGAGGGCCCTCCCCGGGGAGCTGTTTTTT.

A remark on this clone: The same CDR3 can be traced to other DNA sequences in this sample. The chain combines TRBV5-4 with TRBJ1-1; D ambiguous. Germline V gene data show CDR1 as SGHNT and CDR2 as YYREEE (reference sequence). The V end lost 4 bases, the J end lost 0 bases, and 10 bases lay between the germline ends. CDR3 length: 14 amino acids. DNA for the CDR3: TGTGCCAGCAGCCTAGGGCTTATGAACACTGAAGCTTTCTTT. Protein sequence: CASSLGLMNTEAFF.

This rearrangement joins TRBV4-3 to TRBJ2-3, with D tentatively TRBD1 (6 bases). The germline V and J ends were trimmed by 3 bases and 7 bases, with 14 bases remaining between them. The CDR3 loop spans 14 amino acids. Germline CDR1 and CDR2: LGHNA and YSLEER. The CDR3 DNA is TGCGCCAGCAGCCAGGATGGGACACGCAATACGCAGTATTTT. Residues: CASSQDGTRNTQYF.

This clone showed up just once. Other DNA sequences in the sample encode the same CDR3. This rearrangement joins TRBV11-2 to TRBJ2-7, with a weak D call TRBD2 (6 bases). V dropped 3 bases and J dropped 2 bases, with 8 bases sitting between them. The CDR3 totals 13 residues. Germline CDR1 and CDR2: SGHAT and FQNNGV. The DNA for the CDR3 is TGTGCCAGCAGCTTGGCGGGAACCTACGAGCAGTACTTC. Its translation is CASSLAGTYEQYF.

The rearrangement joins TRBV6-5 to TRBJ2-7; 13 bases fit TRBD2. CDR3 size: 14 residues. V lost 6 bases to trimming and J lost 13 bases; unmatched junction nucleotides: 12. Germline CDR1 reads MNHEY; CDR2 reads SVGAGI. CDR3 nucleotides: TGTGCCAGCAGCACCAGGACTAGCGGGAGTTGGGAATACTTC. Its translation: CASSTRTSGSWEYF.